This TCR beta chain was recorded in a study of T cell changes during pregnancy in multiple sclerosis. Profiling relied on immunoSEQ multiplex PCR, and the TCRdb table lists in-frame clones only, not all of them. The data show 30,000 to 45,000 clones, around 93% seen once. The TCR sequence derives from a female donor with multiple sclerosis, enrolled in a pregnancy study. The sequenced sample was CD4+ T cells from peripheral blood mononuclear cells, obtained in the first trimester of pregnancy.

In DNA form, the CDR3 reads TGTGCCAGCAGCCTCCAGGGGAGAGGGAGCAATCAGCCCCAGCATTTT. This codes for CASSLQGRGSNQPQHF. The rearrangement uses TRBV5-6 and TRBJ1-5, with D possibly TRBD1 on 6 matching bases. V lost 4 bases and J 1 base, leaving 15 bases between the germline ends. The CDR3 has 16 amino acids. Germline values: CDR1 SGHDT, CDR2 YYEEEE. Full variable domain (remainder filled in from reference TRBV5-6 and TRBJ1-5): DAGVTQSPTHLIKTRGQQVTLRCSPKSGHDTVSWYQQALGQGPQFIFQYYEEEERQRGNFPDRFSGHQFPNYSSELNVNALLLGDSALYLCASSLQGRGSNQPQHFGDGTRLSIL.